This is a list of T cell receptor beta chains from one sample in a study of cytomegalovirus exposure and HLA in healthy donors. Clones were read by immunoSEQ multiplex PCR, and TCRdb kept only the in-frame ones, dropping some. The clone table shows 45,000 to 60,000 clones, with the ten largest holding 6.5% to 8%. The sequenced material came from PBMCs. The receptor source for this set is a woman in her thirties or forties in good health and CMV-seronegative. Both conserved end residues are part of each CDR3. A D gene is named only where the DNA matches it firmly. Rows give clone size only sometimes, using once, few, many, or a class for an expanded clone.

j_call d_call v_call clone_size cdr3_nt cdr3_aa
TRBJ1-1 TRBD1 TRBV27 . TGTGCCAGCAGTTTATCGGGGGACAGGGAGCGTCATGGAGCTTTCTTT CASSLSGDRERHGAFF
TRBJ1-2 . TRBV19 . TGTGCCAGTAGTATAGGTGACAGCGGGTATGGCTACACCTTC CASSIGDSGYGYTF
TRBJ1-6 . TRBV6-5 . TGTGCCAGCAGTCCACGGGACTCCTATAATTCACCCCTACACTTT CASSPRDSYNSPLHF
TRBJ2-7 TRBD2 TRBV19 . TGTGCCAGTAGTAGCCAGCGGGGGACCTACGAGCAGTACTTC CASSSQRGTYEQYF
TRBJ2-1 TRBD2 TRBV9 . TGTGCCAGCAGCCCTCGGACTAGCGGGCGGAATGAGCAGTTCTTC CASSPRTSGRNEQFF
TRBJ2-7 TRBD2 TRBV23-1 . TGCGCCAGCAGTCACGGACTAGCGAATACCTACGAGCAGTACTTC CASSHGLANTYEQYF
TRBJ1-5 . TRBV4-1 . TGCGCCAGCAGCCAAGAGGGGACGGGAGGAGGTCAGCCCCAGCATTTT CASSQEGTGGGQPQHF
TRBJ2-2 TRBD2 TRBV29-1 . TGCAGTGGGGGGGAGCGGGACACCGGGGAGCTGTTTTTT CSGGERDTGELFF
TRBJ1-1 . TRBV27 . TGTGCCAGCAGTTTAAACACCGACACTGAAGCTTTCTTT CASSLNTDTEAFF
TRBJ2-1 . TRBV6-6 . TGTGCCAGCAGTTGGAGGGCGGCGGAAGAGCAGTTCTTC CASSWRAAEEQFF
TRBJ2-3 . TRBV4-2 . TGTGCCAGCAGCCAAGATCCGTACCCGACTTCCACTGATACGCAGTATTTT CASSQDPYPTSTDTQYF
TRBJ2-1 . TRBV11-2 . TGTGCCAGCAGAAACGCAGACAATGAGCAGTTCTTC CASRNADNEQFF
TRBJ2-7 TRBD2 TRBV7-9 . TGTGCCAGCAGCCCAATGGGGGAGGGGCCCCACGAGCAGTACTTC CASSPMGEGPHEQYF
TRBJ2-7 TRBD1 TRBV27 . TGTGCCAGCAGCCCACAGGGGAGAGGCTACGAGCAGTACTTC CASSPQGRGYEQYF
TRBJ1-2 . TRBV5-1 . TGCGCCAGCAGCTTGGCAGCCAGGGAGGAGAGCTACACCTTC CASSLAAREESYTF
TRBJ2-5 TRBD2 TRBV5-1 . TGCGCCAGCAGGAAGTTGGGAGCGGGAGGGGAGACCCAGTACTTC CASRKLGAGGETQYF
TRBJ1-4 . TRBV4-1 . TGCGCCAGCAGCCAAGATGGTCGTCGGGGTAATGAAAAACTGTTTTTT CASSQDGRRGNEKLFF
TRBJ2-5 TRBD1 TRBV10-3 . TGTGCCATCAGCCAGACAGGGGAAGAGACCCAGTACTTC CAISQTGEETQYF
TRBJ1-3 . TRBV6-5 . TGTGCCAGCACCCCGGGGGAGGAGGGAAACACCATATATTTT CASTPGEEGNTIYF
TRBJ2-2 . TRBV14 . TGTGCCAGCAGCCCAGACATAGACAGATTTAGGACCGGGGAGCTGTTTTTT CASSPDIDRFRTGELFF
TRBJ2-2 . TRBV7-2 medium-sized TGTGCCAGCAGCTTACTCCTCGGGGACACCGGGGAGCTGTTTTTT CASSLLLGDTGELFF
TRBJ2-1 TRBD2 TRBV18 . TGTGCCAGCTCACCTTCACGACTAGCGGGAGGGTGGGACAATGAGCAGTTCTTC CASSPSRLAGGWDNEQFF
TRBJ1-2 TRBD1 TRBV5-1 . TGCGCCAGCAGCTCGGGACAGGGGGAATACGACTACACCTTC CASSSGQGEYDYTF
TRBJ1-6 . TRBV10-3 . TGTGCCATCAGTGAGGAGGGAGAAGTCTCACCCCTCCACTTT CAISEEGEVSPLHF
TRBJ2-3 . TRBV7-9 . TGTGCCAGCAGCTTAGCGACTGGCGGGGTGAGCACAGATACGCAGTATTTT CASSLATGGVSTDTQYF
TRBJ2-3 . TRBV30 . TGTGCCTGGAGGGATCAGACTTCTTCGGCAGATACGCAGTATTTT CAWRDQTSSADTQYF
TRBJ1-3 . TRBV28 . TGTGCCAGCAGCCTTGGCGGGGGTGGAAACACCATATATTTT CASSLGGGGNTIYF
TRBJ2-3 TRBD2 TRBV9 . TGTGCCAGCAGCGCAGGACTAGCGGGAGAGGCAGATACGCAGTATTTT CASSAGLAGEADTQYF
TRBJ1-6 . TRBV27 . TGTGCCAGCAGTCCACACCAATTAAGGGGAATTATATATACTTCACCCCTCCACTTT CASSPHQLRGIIYTSPLHF
TRBJ1-5 . TRBV19 . TGTGCCAGTAGTATACCGAATCAGCCCCAGCATTTT CASSIPNQPQHF
TRBJ2-1 TRBD2 TRBV7-2 . TGTGCCAGCAGCTATCAACCGGGGGGCAATGAGCAGTTCTTC CASSYQPGGNEQFF
TRBJ1-2 TRBD1 TRBV15 . TGTGCCACCAGCAGGGCGGGACAGGGCTATGGCTACACCTTC CATSRAGQGYGYTF
TRBJ2-7 . TRBV18 . TGTGCCAGCTCACCGGGCCTGACGGGGGAGCAGTACTTC CASSPGLTGEQYF
TRBJ1-6 TRBD1 TRBV19 . TGTGCCAGAATACAGGGGGCTTCCATTAATTCACCCCTCCACTTT CARIQGASINSPLHF
TRBJ2-7 . TRBV6-5 . TGTGCCAGCAGTTGGGGCGGAGTAGCCTACGAGCAGTACTTC CASSWGGVAYEQYF
TRBJ2-5 . TRBV11-2 . TGTGCCAGCTCGTCTAGCGTGGTATTAGAGACCCAGTACTTC CASSSSVVLETQYF
TRBJ2-3 TRBD1 TRBV7-2 . TGTGCCAGCAGCTTCCCCCCGGGACAGGGGGCTCGGGATACGCAGTATTTT CASSFPPGQGARDTQYF
TRBJ1-1 . TRBV5-1 . TGCGCCAGCAGCAGGGGGGGGTACGCTGAAGCTTTCTTT CASSRGGYAEAFF
TRBJ1-1 . TRBV10-3 . TGTGCCACCAGGAGCTTAAGTGTTCGGAGTGAAGCTTTCTTT CATRSLSVRSEAFF
TRBJ1-1 . TRBV7-9 . TGTGCCAGCAGGCTCGGACAGACAAACACTGAAGCTTTCTTT CASRLGQTNTEAFF
TRBJ1-5 TRBD1 TRBV2 . TGTGCCAGCAGTGATTTTACAGGGGGGGGTCAGCCCCAGCATTTT CASSDFTGGGQPQHF
TRBJ1-3 TRBD1 TRBV18 . TGTGCCAGCTCACCACCTACCGGACAGGGCGGAAAGACAAGCTCTGGAAACACCATATATTTT CASSPPTGQGGKTSSGNTIYF
TRBJ2-5 TRBD2 TRBV7-9 . TGTGCCAGCAGCTTAGCAATAGCGGGTGAGACCCAGTACTTC CASSLAIAGETQYF
TRBJ1-5 TRBD1 TRBV19 . TGTGCCAGTAGTCAAAAGGGACAGGGGGCGGGTCAGCCCCAGCATTTT CASSQKGQGAGQPQHF
TRBJ2-7 . TRBV30 . TGTGCCTGGACCCAGGGGCGTACGTCCTACGAGCAGTACTTC CAWTQGRTSYEQYF